The 30 T cell receptor beta chains below all came from one sample that was sequenced in a study of CD8 T cells in ankylosing spondylitis. TCRdb used MiXCR to reprocess the 5' RACE reads, holding one entry per CDR3 protein. The repertoire holds 200,000 to 300,000 distinct CDR3 sequences, with 20% to 30% as singletons. Material: blood, either unsorted or a sorted T cell fraction (not recorded which). All receptors derive from a male donor with ankylosing spondylitis or in good health (not recorded which).

J is TRBJ2-3 and V is TRBV29-1; D unclear. CDR1 and CDR2 from the germline V gene are SQVTM and ANQGSEA. The CDR3 has 13 amino acids. Trimming pared 3 bases from V and 2 bases from J, leaving 9 bases between. CDR3 DNA: TGCAGCGTTGATCGGCTCGCCACAGATACGCAGTATTTT. Amino acids: CSVDRLATDTQYF.

In this sample, this clonotype turned up many times. The chain has TRBV7-8 and TRBJ1-6; no clear D. V was clipped by 7 bases and J by 7 bases, with 14 bases between them. The CDR3 runs 14 residues. Germline CDR1 reads SGHVS; CDR2 reads FQNEAQ. This CDR3 reads CASTLSGYNSPLHF. CDR3 nucleotide sequence: TGTGCCAGCACTTTGTCGGGGTACAATTCACCCCTCCACTTT. Full variable domain (missing parts from reference TRBV7-8 and TRBJ1-6): GAGVSQSPRYKVAKRGQDVALRCDPISGHVSLFWYQQALGQGPEFLTYFQNEAQLDKSGLPSDRFFAERPEGSVSTLKIQRTQQEDSAVYLCASTLSGYNSPLHFGNGTRLTVT.

This clonotype was picked up a small number of times. The chain carries TRBV24-1 and TRBJ2-1; D call uncertain. The CDR3 length is 13 residues. Trimming pared 9 bases from V and 7 bases from J, leaving 15 bases between. Germline CDR1 is KGHDR and CDR2 is SFDVKD. In nucleotides, the CDR3 is TGTGCCACCGCAGGCGGTAAGAGGAATGAGCAGTTCTTC. This sequence encodes CATAGGKRNEQFF.

This clonotype occurred many times. The genes are TRBV10-2 and TRBJ1-1; D is unclear. The germline CDR1 and CDR2 sequences are WSHSY and SAAADI. There are 11 residues in the CDR3. V dropped 6 bases and J dropped 3 bases, with 5 bases sitting between them. This chain's CDR3 is CASREDTEAFF. The CDR3 nucleotides are TGCGCCAGCAGGGAGGACACTGAAGCTTTCTTT.

Only one count was recorded for this clonotype. V is TRBV12-3 or TRBV12-4 and J is TRBJ1-6, with a weak D call TRBD1 (5 bases). This CDR3 region has 13 residues. V was trimmed by 3 bases and J by 10 bases, leaving 10 bases between them. CDR3 residues: CASSLDDSSPLHF. CDR3 in DNA: TGTGCCAGCAGTTTGGACGACAGCTCACCCCTCCACTTT.

The chain combines TRBV27 with TRBJ1-6; tentatively, D is TRBD1 (5 bases). V gave up 4 bases and J gave up 7 bases, with 11 bases separating them. The V gene's germline CDR1 is MNHEY and CDR2 SMNVEV (reference sequence). The CDR3 is made up of 14 amino acids. The CDR3 loop is CASSWWGRNSPLHF. The CDR3 nucleotides read TGTGCCAGCAGTTGGTGGGGGAGGAATTCACCCCTCCACTTT.

This chain links TRBV20-1 with TRBJ2-4; 8 bases line up with TRBD1. V was pared by 2 bases and J by 7 bases, with 7 bases of the junction left unmatched. There are 14 residues in the CDR3. Germline V lookup: CDR1 DFQATT, CDR2 SNEGSKA (reference sequence). CDR3 bases: TGCAGTGCTAGAAAGACAGGGGTTGGGAACATTCAGTACTTC. Encoded protein: CSARKTGVGNIQYF.

CDR3 nucleotides: TGCAGTGCTAGTAAGACGATTTTGGCAGATACGCAGTATTTT. This sequence encodes CSASKTILADTQYF. The chain joins TRBV20-1 to TRBJ2-3; D not certain. Between the trimmed V and J ends, which lost 3 bases and 4 bases, there was a span of 14 bases. The CDR3 loop spans 14 amino acids. Germline V lookup: CDR1 DFQATT, CDR2 SNEGSKA (reference sequence).

The V and J genes are TRBV12-3 or TRBV12-4 and TRBJ2-7; D tentatively reads TRBD1 or TRBD2 (5 bases each). Trimming took 4 bases from V and 9 from J, leaving 22 bases between them. The length of the CDR3 is 15 residues. CDR3 in DNA: TGTGCCAGCAGTTCATCAGGGCCCTGGGGGTCGGGGCAGTACTTC. Translating it yields CASSSSGPWGSGQYF.

This clonotype was detected ten times or more. The gene calls are TRBV2 and TRBJ2-3; no reliable D call. CDR1 SNHLY and CDR2 FYNNEI come from the germline V gene. V dropped 3 bases and J dropped 0 bases, with 16 bases sitting between them. CDR3 size: 17 residues. The chain's CDR3 is CASSDRLGWVSTDTQYF. The CDR3 DNA is TGTGCCAGCAGTGATCGCCTGGGTTGGGTGAGCACAGATACGCAGTATTTT.

This clonotype was found many times. In nucleotides, the CDR3 is TGTGCCAGCAGTTTAGGGCAGACCTACAATGAGCAGTTCTTC. Translated, it gives CASSLGQTYNEQFF. The chain employs TRBV12-3 or TRBV12-4 and TRBJ2-1; D unclear. The length of the CDR3 is 14 residues. V was pared by 1 base and J by 2 bases, with 6 bases between.

This clonotype appeared many times. This chain's CDR3 is CSRTSGTSETQYF. The CDR3 DNA follows: TGCAGTCGGACTAGCGGAACAAGCGAGACCCAGTACTTC. This chain uses TRBV20-1 with TRBJ2-5, with 10 bases that match TRBD2. The CDR3 runs to 13 residues. J gave up 5 bases and V 8 bases, and 8 bases lay outside the gene matches. Germline-derived CDR1 and CDR2 are DFQATT and SNEGSKA (reference sequence).

This clonotype has more than one count but fewer than ten. CDR3 protein: CASSQVGAYVYNEQFF. The CDR3 coding sequence is TGTGCCAGCAGCCAAGTTGGGGCTTACGTCTACAATGAGCAGTTCTTC. The rearrangement links TRBV4-2 to TRBJ2-1; D is possibly TRBD1 (5 bases). Germline V gives CDR1 LGHNA, CDR2 YNFKEQ. The CDR3 totals 16 residues. V gave up 1 base and J gave up 3 bases, with 13 bases separating them.

The V call is TRBV10-3, the J call TRBJ1-2; possibly TRBD1 for D (6 bases). CDR1 ENHRY and CDR2 SYGVKD come from the germline V gene. The CDR3 totals 14 residues. V lost 6 bases to trimming and J lost 8 bases, with 19 bases between them. CDR3 nucleotides: TGTGCCATCAGCTACACGAGACAGGTTCCCGGCTACACCTTC. Encoded protein: CAISYTRQVPGYTF.

A note on this clonotype: Since a much larger clone is just one base distant, this may be a read error. The rearrangement joins TRBV5-6 to TRBJ2-3; D is unclear. CDR1 SGHDT and CDR2 YYEEEE come from the germline V gene. The CDR3 sequence is 16 residues long. V lost 0 bases to trimming and J lost 2 bases, with 13 bases between them. CDR3 residues: CASSLVAVGYTDTQYF. The CDR3 DNA reads as TGTGCCAGCAGCTTGGTGGCGGTGGGGTACACAGATACGCAGTATTTT.

This clonotype was seen more than once but under ten times. This chain connects TRBV10-3 to TRBJ2-3; 14 bases line up with TRBD2. This CDR3 is built from 14 residues. V shed 8 bases and J 3 bases; nucleotides not matched to a gene: 1. Germline CDR1 ENHRY, CDR2 SYGVKD. CDR3 bases: TGTGCCATCGGACTAGCGGGGGGTACAGATACGCAGTATTTT. The encoded protein is CAIGLAGGTDTQYF.

The J gene is TRBJ2-7, the V gene TRBV27, with D hard to call. V gave up 5 bases and J gave up 6 bases, with 14 bases separating them. Germline-derived CDR1 and CDR2 are MNHEY and SMNVEV (reference sequence). The CDR3 consists of 13 residues. The CDR3: CASSEPPGSEQYF. CDR3 nucleotides: TGTGCCAGCAGTGAGCCCCCAGGTAGCGAGCAGTACTTC.

The table lists this clonotype with a few counts. This chain connects TRBV29-1 to TRBJ2-1; a possible D gene is TRBD2 (5 bases). Germline V gene data show CDR1 as SQVTM and CDR2 as ANQGSEA. The V end was cut by 1 base, the J end by 9 bases, with 10 bases between. This CDR3 is built from 12 residues. The CDR3 nucleotides are TGCAGCGTTGAAGGCCTCCGGGGTGAGCAGTTCTTC. As protein: CSVEGLRGEQFF.

This clonotype was counted ten times or more. This chain uses TRBV20-1 with TRBJ2-1; tentatively, D is TRBD2 (5 bases). Germline values: CDR1 DFQATT, CDR2 SNEGSKA (reference sequence). The length of the CDR3 is 18 residues. The V end was cut by 0 bases, the J end by 4 bases, with 22 bases between. CDR3 in amino acids: CSARDRSGRALLYNEQFF. The CDR3 DNA sequence: TGCAGTGCTAGAGATCGATCGGGAAGAGCCCTCTTATACAATGAGCAGTTCTTC.

There are many counts of this clonotype. This chain connects TRBV29-1 to TRBJ1-5, with D unclear. This CDR3 comprises 13 residues. Trimming removed 4 bases at V and 6 bases at J, with 13 bases between. Germline values: CDR1 SQVTM, CDR2 ANQGSEA. The CDR3 here is CSVVAGFGQPQHF. Here the CDR3 DNA reads TGCAGCGTTGTGGCAGGATTTGGTCAGCCCCAGCATTTT.

This clonotype showed up just a few times. The chain has TRBV7-9 and TRBJ2-7, with TRBD2 matching over 8 bases. The CDR3 covers 15 residues. The ends lost 1 base at V and 0 bases at J; junction bases unmatched: 2. Germline lookup yields CDR1 SEHNR and CDR2 FQNEAQ (reference sequence). CDR3: CASSLERGISYEQYF. The CDR3 DNA reads TGTGCCAGCAGCTTAGAGCGGGGGATCTCCTACGAGCAGTACTTC.

The V call is TRBV12-3 or TRBV12-4, the J call TRBJ2-5; the D is unclear. V lost 1 base and J lost 2, with 5 bases in between. The CDR3 has 13 residues. The CDR3, as DNA: TGTGCCAGCAGTTTAGGAGAACAAGAGACCCAGTACTTC. Protein: CASSLGEQETQYF.

In its sample, this clonotype was seen many times. Germline and junction disagree at one end, which may indicate a read error. J is TRBJ2-1 and V is TRBV20-1, with TRBD2 matching over 9 bases. The CDR3 contains 10 residues. Per germline, CDR1 DFQATT and CDR2 SNEGSKA (reference sequence). The CDR3 loop is CSAQRGERFF. CDR3 nucleotides: TGCAGTGCTCAGCGGGGGGAGCGGTTCTTC.

This clonotype was found many times. This chain joins TRBV11-2 and TRBJ2-3; the D gene is possibly TRBD2 (5 bases). The CDR3 loop spans 12 amino acids. V was pared by 3 bases and J by 8 bases, with 9 bases between. Looked up from germline, CDR1 is SGHAT and CDR2 is FQNNGV. The CDR3 spells CASSLNEGTQYF. CDR3 DNA sequence: TGTGCCAGCAGCTTGAATGAGGGTACGCAGTATTTT.

There are many counts of this clonotype. The rearrangement uses TRBV12-3 or TRBV12-4 and TRBJ2-3, with D perhaps TRBD2 (5 bases). This CDR3 contains 13 residues. The V gene lost 5 bases and the J gene lost 5 bases, with 11 bases spanning the gap. In nucleotides, the CDR3 is TGTGCCAGCAGTGCCTGGAGGAGAGATACGCAGTATTTT. It is translated as CASSAWRRDTQYF.

This clonotype appeared a few times. The chain has TRBV20-1 and TRBJ1-3; the D is unclear. The ends were cut back, 0 bases at V and 2 bases at J, with 8 bases in the middle. CDR3 length equals 14 residues. Germline V gene data show CDR1 as DFQATT and CDR2 as SNEGSKA (reference sequence). The CDR3 loop is CSARDGRPGNTIYF. DNA for the CDR3: TGCAGTGCTAGAGATGGGCGCCCTGGAAACACCATATATTTT.

The chain has TRBV23-1 and TRBJ2-3; D ambiguous. TRBV23-1 is an ORF, with its function uncertain. Trimming left V 5 bases short and J 4 bases short, with 13 bases between. The CDR3 is 14 amino acids. CDR3 coding DNA: TGCGCCAGCAGTAATTTAAGGGAACCAGATACGCAGTATTTT. Translated, it gives CASSNLREPDTQYF.

This clonotype was seen a few times. The germline gene is not matched at one end of the junction; a read error may be the cause. The V call is TRBV20-1, the J call TRBJ2-2; weak D call: TRBD2 (5 bases). This CDR3 has 15 amino acids. Per the germline V gene, CDR1 is DFQATT and CDR2 is SNEGSKA (reference sequence). Written as DNA, the CDR3 is TGCAGTGCTCGAGATCCCGCGGGCAACACCGGGGAGCTGTTTTTT. Its protein is CSARDPAGNTGELFF.

This clonotype appeared many times. This chain links TRBV3-1 with TRBJ2-7; the D gene is possibly TRBD1 (6 bases). Germline V gene lookup returns CDR1 LGHDT and CDR2 YNNKEL (reference sequence). The CDR3 sequence is 12 residues long. V shed 6 bases and J shed 2 bases, with 8 bases lying between them. CDR3 in amino acids: CASSQGPYEQYF. The CDR3 coding sequence is TGTGCCAGCAGTCAGGGGCCCTACGAGCAGTACTTC.

The genes are TRBV12-3 or TRBV12-4 and TRBJ2-1, with TRBD1 matching over 7 bases. CDR3 length: 15 amino acids. V lost 7 bases and J lost 1; bases outside the gene matches: 7. CDR3 in amino acids: CASNKGGASYNEQFF. In DNA form, the CDR3 reads TGTGCCAGCAACAAAGGGGGCGCGTCCTACAATGAGCAGTTCTTC.